This TCR beta chain stems from a study of PD-1 blockade in classical Hodgkin lymphoma. Notes on the study in general: Complete responders showed a baseline diversity that resembled the diversity of newly diagnosed patients. By cycle point C4D1, TCR diversity had risen significantly in CD4+ cells (but not CD8+ cells). The study reported lower baseline TCR diversity in newly diagnosed patients than in healthy donors.

Germline values: CDR1 SGHAT, CDR2 FQNNGV. The V end lost 8 bases, the J end lost 8 bases, and 6 bases lay between the germline ends. The CDR3 consists of 9 residues. No patient escaped relapse after autologous stem cell transplantation, and brentuximab vedotin exposure varied. When best responses were assessed, they were complete response, partial response or progressive disease. Repertoires were generated with immunoSEQ multiplex PCR, while TCRdb's copy carries only in-frame clones and drops some. The sample consists of approximately 98,000 clones, nearly 90% of them appearing once. For this clone: Its antigen remains unknown.

The specimen comprised peripheral blood mononuclear cells (PBMCs), sampled before the second cycle of nivolumab. This rearrangement joins TRBV11-2 to TRBJ1-1; D not certain. The TCR sequence derives from a human donor with classical Hodgkin lymphoma. The CDR3 region has the DNA TGTGCCAGCGGTTTGGAAGCTTTCTTT. Its translation is CASGLEAFF. Full variable domain (rest looked up from reference TRBV11-2 and TRBJ1-1): EAGVAQSPRYKIIEKRQSVAFWCNPISGHATLYWYQQILGQGPKLLIQFQNNGVVDDSQLPKDRFSAERLKGVDSTLKIQPAKLEDSAVYLCASGLEAFFGQGTRLTVV.